This TCR beta chain came from a study of blood T cell repertoires in COVID-19. Across the study: From the United States, Italy and Spain came samples of acute and convalescent COVID-19.

The protocol was immunoSEQ multiplex PCR, while the TCRdb copy is restricted to in-frame clones and leaves out a portion. This table holds under 300,000 clones, roughly 90% found once. The cohort comprised adults aged about 18 to 100 years residing in 20 to 30 US areas. What the recovered Cohort 3 donors had was two negative PCRs, clearance, or symptom resolution. Per germline, CDR1 MNHEY and CDR2 SVGAGI. With 6 bases clipped from V and 7 bases from J, the junction kept 5 bases outside the gene matches. This CDR3 has 13 residues. The TCR sequence derives from a woman aged 60-75 years who had recovered from COVID-19. The chain joins TRBV6-5 to TRBJ2-2; TRBD1 matches 7 bases. Input material: PBMCs or T cells enriched from blood (not recorded which). The CDR3 bases are TGTGCCAGCAGACCCGACAGGGTCGGGGAGCTGTTTTTT. Its translation: CASRPDRVGELFF.